This passage covers 16 T cell receptor beta chains from one sample sequenced in a study of prognosis after radiotherapy for stage I lung cancer. Genomic DNA provided the template from which TCR beta CDR3 was amplified by two-round multiplex PCR. The first round of PCR was done with primers that matched each TRBV and TRBJ gene. TCRdb itself ran the multiplex PCR reads through MiXCR, one entry per CDR3 protein. The table records about 34,000 distinct CDR3 sequences, 32% of them present only once. The material was PBMCs, obtained before or after stereotactic body radiation therapy (not recorded which). These TCRs come from a donor older than 45 with non-small cell lung cancer.

This clonotype was seen at least ten times. CDR3 amino acids: CAWSVPGQHSNQPQHF. The CDR3 coding sequence is TGTGCCTGGAGTGTCCCGGGACAACATAGCAATCAGCCCCAGCATTTT. V and J are TRBV30 and TRBJ1-5; a weak D match, TRBD1 (6 bases). V gave up 0 bases and J gave up 0 bases, with 12 bases separating them. Germline CDR1 and CDR2: GTSNPN and SVGIG (reference sequence). CDR3 length: 16 residues.

This clonotype came up many times. J is TRBJ2-3 and V is TRBV3-1; D perhaps matches TRBD2 (7 bases). With 4 bases removed from V and 6 bases from J, the gap between germline ends came to 11 bases. This CDR3 is built from 13 residues. The germline CDR1 and CDR2 sequences are LGHDT and YNNKEL (reference sequence). CDR3 in DNA: TGTGCCAGCAGCCGGGGGGGCCAGGATACGCAGTATTTT. Protein sequence: CASSRGGQDTQYF.

Many counts were recorded for this clonotype. The chain joins TRBV7-2 to TRBJ1-2; perhaps TRBD1 as D (5 bases). Germline V lookup: CDR1 SGHTA, CDR2 FQGNSA. CDR3 size: 14 residues. Trimming removed 4 bases from V and 6 bases from J, with 15 bases in between. The CDR3 is CASSSRAGKDGYTF. In nucleotides, the CDR3 is TGTGCCAGCAGCTCCAGGGCTGGGAAAGATGGCTACACCTTC.

This clonotype has a count of ten or more. This chain uses TRBV20-1 with TRBJ2-3, with D possibly matching TRBD1 (5 bases). V gave up 1 base and J gave up 4 bases, with 9 bases separating them. The CDR3 consists of 13 residues. Germline V gene lookup returns CDR1 DFQATT and CDR2 SNEGSKA (reference sequence). CDR3 bases: TGCAGTGCTAGAGTCCAGGGCGCAGATACGCAGTATTTT. It is translated as CSARVQGADTQYF.

This clonotype was seen repeatedly, ten times or more. The chain employs TRBV11-2 and TRBJ2-1; tentative D call: TRBD2 (5 bases). The germline V and J ends were trimmed by 3 bases and 10 bases, with 10 bases remaining between them. Germline V gives CDR1 SGHAT, CDR2 FQNNGV. This CDR3 is 12 amino acids long. In nucleotides, the CDR3 is TGTGCCAGCAGCTTTGTAGCGAGCGAGCAGTTCTTC. This translates into CASSFVASEQFF.

This chain links TRBV30 with TRBJ1-4; D is unclear. The germline V gene has CDR1 GTSNPN and CDR2 SVGIG (reference sequence). Trimming took 0 bases from V and 10 from J, leaving 15 bases between them. This CDR3 spans 14 amino acids. The CDR3 DNA sequence: TGTGCCTGGAGTGTAGGCATGGAAGCTGGAAAACTGTTTTTT. Translated: CAWSVGMEAGKLFF.

This clonotype was seen many times. The rearrangement links TRBV7-9 to TRBJ2-1, with a possible D match to TRBD1 (6 bases). Trimming cost V 5 bases and J 8 bases, with 13 bases left between them. Per germline, CDR1 SEHNR and CDR2 FQNEAQ (reference sequence). This CDR3 has 13 amino acids. As DNA, the CDR3 is TGTGCCAGCAGCCCAGGCAACAGGGATGAGCAGTTCTTC. Translating it yields CASSPGNRDEQFF. The full variable domain, completed using reference TRBV7-9 and TRBJ2-1, is DTGVSQNPRHKITKRGQNVTFRCDPISEHNRLYWYRQTLGQGPEFLTYFQNEAQLEKSRLLSDRFSAERPKGSFSTLEIQRTEQGDSAMYLCASSPGNRDEQFFGPGTRLTVL.

Ten or more counts support this clonotype. The chain carries TRBV9 and TRBJ1-2; D gene ambiguous. V lost 3 bases, J lost 4 bases, and 19 bases lay in between. The CDR3 covers 16 residues. Germline values: CDR1 SGDLS, CDR2 YYNGEE. Here the CDR3 DNA reads TGTGCCAGCAGCGCAGGCGGTAGGCCAGACCTCTATGGCTACACCTTC. This translates into CASSAGGRPDLYGYTF.

DNA for the CDR3: TGTGCCAGCAGTGATCCGACAGGGGTTAGCGGGGGAACCACAGATACGCAGTATTTT. This codes for CASSDPTGVSGGTTDTQYF. The chain combines TRBV28 with TRBJ2-3; D perhaps matches TRBD2 (9 bases). The CDR3 is 19 residues long. The germline V gene has CDR1 MDHEN and CDR2 SYDVKM. The germline V and J ends were trimmed by 5 bases and 2 bases, with 26 bases remaining between them.

Ten or more counts support this clonotype. The chain recombines TRBV10-3 with TRBJ2-3; D might be TRBD1 or TRBD2, each matching 6 bases. Germline V gives CDR1 ENHRY, CDR2 SYGVKD. The CDR3 is 15 amino acids. V was clipped by 5 bases and J by 2 bases, with 14 bases between them. The CDR3 region is CAISPGAQNTDTQYF. For the CDR3, the DNA is TGTGCCATCAGTCCGGGGGCCCAGAACACAGATACGCAGTATTTT.

This clonotype was seen a handful of times. Possible read error: a much larger clone is one base away. V usage is TRBV3-1 and J usage is TRBJ1-5; D might be TRBD1 (5 bases). V gave up 1 base and J gave up 2 bases, with 12 bases separating them. Germline V lookup: CDR1 LGHDT, CDR2 YNNKEL (reference sequence). The CDR3 is 16 residues long. CDR3 DNA: TGTGCCAGCAGCCAAGGCGGCGGGACCGGCAATCAGCCCCAGCATTTT. Translating gives CASSQGGGTGNQPQHF.

The rearrangement uses TRBV5-4 and TRBJ2-2; D is perhaps TRBD1 (6 bases). Germline V gives CDR1 SGHNT, CDR2 YYREEE (reference sequence). The V end was cut by 3 bases, the J end by 4 bases, with 19 bases between. The CDR3 is made up of 17 amino acids. Written as DNA, the CDR3 is TGTGCCAGCAGCTCAAAGCTGACAGGTCGGGGCACCGGGGAGCTGTTTTTT. This codes for CASSSKLTGRGTGELFF.

This chain connects TRBV10-3 to TRBJ2-7; 9 nucleotides match TRBD1. This CDR3 is 17 amino acids long. Germline values: CDR1 ENHRY, CDR2 SYGVKD. Unmatched junction bases numbered 23, after V lost 10 bases and J lost 7 bases. For the CDR3, the DNA is TGTGCCACCATATTGGGGAGAGCGGGACAGGGAGGTTATGAGCAGTACTTC. This codes for CATILGRAGQGGYEQYF.

V gene TRBV27 combines with J gene TRBJ2-7, with D possibly matching TRBD1 (5 bases). The CDR3 has 15 amino acids. Trimming shortened V by 3 bases and J by 5 bases, and 17 bases separated the two germline ends. Germline V CDR1 and CDR2: MNHEY, SMNVEV (reference sequence). The CDR3 nucleotides are TGTGCCAGCAGTTTGGGTCCGGGCAGGGTTCACGAGCAGTACTTC. Encoded protein: CASSLGPGRVHEQYF.

This chain joins TRBV7-6 and TRBJ2-7, with unresolved D. Trimming pared 1 base from V and 6 bases from J, leaving 10 bases between. The CDR3 is made up of 13 amino acids. Germline V lookup: CDR1 SGHVS, CDR2 FNYEAQ. The CDR3 reads CASSLVLGSEQYF. For the CDR3, the DNA is TGTGCCAGCAGCTTAGTTCTGGGTTCCGAGCAGTACTTC.

CDR3 coding DNA: TGTGCCAGCAGCAGACAGGGAGGTAAAAACGGGGAGCTGTTTTTT. Encoded protein: CASSRQGGKNGELFF. The chain recombines TRBV6-1 with TRBJ2-2; the D gene is possibly TRBD1 (7 bases). This CDR3 spans 15 amino acids. Trimming pared 6 bases from V and 7 bases from J, leaving 18 bases between. Germline CDR1 and CDR2: MNHNS and SASEGT.